This T cell receptor (beta chain) was found in a study of T cell repertoires in cytomegalovirus infection. Overall study: Both CMV infection and a matching HLA type were indicated by public TCR beta signatures. General study results and limits: The ex vivo response showed dominance by HLA-C-restricted CMV-specific TCR beta clonotypes. Carriage of CMV together with the relevant HLA was identifiable through cumulative public TCR beta family frequency.

TCRdb fed the reads into MiXCR, producing one record per CDR3 protein. The sample lists over 300,000 distinct CDR3 sequences; roughly 16% were seen once. In its sample, this clonotype was seen many times. What it binds is not known. The sequence was collected from a human donor in good health (CMV status not recorded). Some clones in this sample may be carry-over from other donors' samples. Material for sequencing was PBMCs.

The CDR3 DNA reads TGTGCCAGCAGCTTAGTGGCCTCCCAACCCCTTAACTATGGCTACACCTTC. It specifies CASSLVASQPLNYGYTF. The chain links TRBV7-6 to TRBJ1-2; D unclear. The CDR3 extends over 17 amino acids. CDR1 and CDR2 (germline): SGHVS, FNYEAQ. V was cut by 1 base and J by 1 base, with 16 bases left in between.